The clone carrying this T cell receptor (beta chain) was observed a handful of times. Its specificity is not known. These data are taken from a study of identical twins. General study points: A lower insertion count was a feature of abundant cord blood beta clonotypes, with no such feature in memory repertoires.

Via MiXCR, TCRdb re-called the 5' RACE reads, giving one row per CDR3 protein. The data hold about 530,000 distinct CDR3 sequences, with 20% to 25% observed a single time. The CDR3 is 12 residues long. V was clipped by 4 bases and J by 7 bases, with 11 bases between them. The same data also contributed to another study, on yellow fever vaccine responses in identical twins. That investigation notes: After vaccination, twins' T cell response reportedly seemed partly convergent, partly personalized.

The sample consisted of CD4+ T cells sorted from blood. The V call is TRBV12-3 or TRBV12-4, the J call TRBJ2-7; D gene unclear. The source of this sequence is a woman between 18 and 29 years old in good health. The CDR3 loop is CASSSALREQYF. CDR3 in DNA: TGTGCCAGCAGTTCCGCCCTGAGGGAGCAGTACTTC.